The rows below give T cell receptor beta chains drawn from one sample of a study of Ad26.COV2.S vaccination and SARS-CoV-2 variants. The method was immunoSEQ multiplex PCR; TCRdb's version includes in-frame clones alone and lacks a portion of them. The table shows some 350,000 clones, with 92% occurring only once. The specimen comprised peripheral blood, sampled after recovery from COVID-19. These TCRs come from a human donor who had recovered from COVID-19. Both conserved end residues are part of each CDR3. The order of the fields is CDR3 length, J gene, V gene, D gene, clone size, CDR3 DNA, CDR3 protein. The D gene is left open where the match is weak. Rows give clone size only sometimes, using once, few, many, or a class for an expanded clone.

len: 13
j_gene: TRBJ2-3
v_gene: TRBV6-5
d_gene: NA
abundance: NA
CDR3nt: TGTGCCGGCAGTTACCAGGGAACAGATACGCAGTATTTT
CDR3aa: CAGSYQGTDTQYF

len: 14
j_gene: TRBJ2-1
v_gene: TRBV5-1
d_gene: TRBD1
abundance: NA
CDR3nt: TGCGCCAGCACCCGGGACAGAGCATACAATGAGCAGTTCTTC
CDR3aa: CASTRDRAYNEQFF

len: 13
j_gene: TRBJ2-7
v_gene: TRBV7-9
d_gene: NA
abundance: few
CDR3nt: TGTGCCAGCAACCCCACAGGGATCTACGAGCAGTACTTC
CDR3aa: CASNPTGIYEQYF

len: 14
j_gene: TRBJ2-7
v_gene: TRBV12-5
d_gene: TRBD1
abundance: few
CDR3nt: TGTGCTAGTGGTGCCCGGGACAGGGGGGCCGAGCAGTACTTC
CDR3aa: CASGARDRGAEQYF

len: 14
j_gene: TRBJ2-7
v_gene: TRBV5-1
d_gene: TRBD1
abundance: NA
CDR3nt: TGCGCCAGCAGCTCCGGGACAGGGAAGGACGAGCAGTACTTC
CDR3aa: CASSSGTGKDEQYF

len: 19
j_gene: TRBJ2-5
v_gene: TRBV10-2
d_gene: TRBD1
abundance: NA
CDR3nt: TGCGCCAGCAGTGAGTGGTTACAGGGGGCGCTCGGTACGGGGGAGACCCAGTACTTC
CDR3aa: CASSEWLQGALGTGETQYF

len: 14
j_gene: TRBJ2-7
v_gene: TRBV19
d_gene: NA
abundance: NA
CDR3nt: TGTGCCAGTAGTATAGGCTCCTTATTCAGGGAGCAGTACTTC
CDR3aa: CASSIGSLFREQYF

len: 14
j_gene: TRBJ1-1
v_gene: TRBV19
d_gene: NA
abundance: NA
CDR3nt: TGTGCCAGTAGGCCCGGGTCAGAGAACACTGAAGCTTTCTTT
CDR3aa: CASRPGSENTEAFF

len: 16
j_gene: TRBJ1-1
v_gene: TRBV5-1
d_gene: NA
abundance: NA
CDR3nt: TGCGCCAGCAGCTTGGGCCCAGGGATGGCGGGCACTGAAGCTTTCTTT
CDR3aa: CASSLGPGMAGTEAFF

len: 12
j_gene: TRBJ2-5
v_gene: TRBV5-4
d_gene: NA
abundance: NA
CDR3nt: TGTGCCAGCAGCCTGGCCGAAGAGACCCAGTACTTC
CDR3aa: CASSLAEETQYF

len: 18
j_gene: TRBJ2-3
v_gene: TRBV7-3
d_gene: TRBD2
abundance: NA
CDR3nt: TGTGCCAGCAGCGCCAGACCTAAAGCGGGGGCTCGCACAGATACGCAGTATTTT
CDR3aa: CASSARPKAGARTDTQYF

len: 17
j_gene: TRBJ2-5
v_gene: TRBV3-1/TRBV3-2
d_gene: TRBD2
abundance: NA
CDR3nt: TGTGCCAGCAGCCATCGTAATAGCGGGGGGGCTTCGAAGACCCAGTACTTC
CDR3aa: CASSHRNSGGASKTQYF

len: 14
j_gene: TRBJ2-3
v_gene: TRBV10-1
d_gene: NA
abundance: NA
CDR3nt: TGCGCCAGCAGTGAGTCAGAGGGCGCAGATACGCAGTATTTT
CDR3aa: CASSESEGADTQYF

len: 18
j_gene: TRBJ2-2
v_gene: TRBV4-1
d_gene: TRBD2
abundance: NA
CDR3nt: TGCGCCAGCAGCCCGTTGTTGGGCGGGGGGTCTTACACCGGGGAGCTGTTTTTT
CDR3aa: CASSPLLGGGSYTGELFF

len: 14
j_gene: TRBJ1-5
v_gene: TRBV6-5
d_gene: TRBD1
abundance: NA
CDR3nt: TGTGCCAGCAGTTACACAGGGGGCAATCAGCCCCAGCATTTT
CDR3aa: CASSYTGGNQPQHF

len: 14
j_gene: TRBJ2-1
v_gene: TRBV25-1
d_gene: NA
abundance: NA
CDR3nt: TGTGCCAGCAGTGGGGCCGGATTCTACAATGAGCAGTTCTTC
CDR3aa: CASSGAGFYNEQFF

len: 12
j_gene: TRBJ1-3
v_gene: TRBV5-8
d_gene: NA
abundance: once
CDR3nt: TGTGCCAGCAGCATGAGGACAAACACCATATATTTT
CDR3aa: CASSMRTNTIYF

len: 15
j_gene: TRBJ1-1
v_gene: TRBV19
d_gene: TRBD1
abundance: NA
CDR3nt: TGTGCCAGTATCACAAGTCAGGGGGCTTTTGGTGAAGCTTTCTTT
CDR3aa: CASITSQGAFGEAFF

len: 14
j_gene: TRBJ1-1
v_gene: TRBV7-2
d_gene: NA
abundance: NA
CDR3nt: TGTGCCAGCAGCCCGGGACATTCAAACACTGAAGCTTTCTTT
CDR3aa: CASSPGHSNTEAFF

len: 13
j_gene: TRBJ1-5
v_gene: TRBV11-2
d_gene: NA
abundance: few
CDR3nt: TGTGCCAGCAGCTTGGGGGGATCTCAGCCCCAGCATTTT
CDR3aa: CASSLGGSQPQHF

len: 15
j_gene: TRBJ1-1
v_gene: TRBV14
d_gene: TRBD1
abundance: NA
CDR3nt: TGTGCCAGCAGCCACGGGACAGGGAAGGGCACTGAAGCTTTCTTT
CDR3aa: CASSHGTGKGTEAFF

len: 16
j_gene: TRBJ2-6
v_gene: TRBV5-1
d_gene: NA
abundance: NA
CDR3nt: TGCGCCAGCAGCTTGGGACAGAGCTCTGGGGCCAACGTCCTGACTTTC
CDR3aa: CASSLGQSSGANVLTF

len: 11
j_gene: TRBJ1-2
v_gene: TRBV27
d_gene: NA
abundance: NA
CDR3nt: TGTGCCAGCAGTGGGGGGAGCGGCTACACCTTC
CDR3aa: CASSGGSGYTF

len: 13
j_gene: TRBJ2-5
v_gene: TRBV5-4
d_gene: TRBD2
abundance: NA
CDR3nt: TGTGCCAGCAGCGTAGCGGGGGGAGAGACCCAGTACTTC
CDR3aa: CASSVAGGETQYF

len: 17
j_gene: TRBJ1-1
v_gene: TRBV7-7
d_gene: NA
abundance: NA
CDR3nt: TGTGCCACCAACCCTTGGGAGGGGCCCCAGGGAGTCCCTGAAGCTTTCTTT
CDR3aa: CATNPWEGPQGVPEAFF

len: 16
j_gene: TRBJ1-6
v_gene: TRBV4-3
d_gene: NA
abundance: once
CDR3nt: TGCGCCAGCAGCCAAGATCTGGCAGCCTATAATTCACCCCTCCACTTT
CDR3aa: CASSQDLAAYNSPLHF

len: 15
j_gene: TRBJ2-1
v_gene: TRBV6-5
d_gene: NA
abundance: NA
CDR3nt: TGTGCCAGCAGTCAATCGGGGGGCGCTTACAATGAGCAGTTCTTC
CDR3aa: CASSQSGGAYNEQFF

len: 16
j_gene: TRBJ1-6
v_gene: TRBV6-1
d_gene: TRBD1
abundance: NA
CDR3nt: TGTGCCAGCAGTGAGGAGGTGGGACAGGCAAATTCACCCCTCCACTTT
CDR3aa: CASSEEVGQANSPLHF

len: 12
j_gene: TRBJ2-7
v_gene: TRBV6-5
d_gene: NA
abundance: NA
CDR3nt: TGTGCCAGCAGTTTGGACGCCTACGAGCAGTACTTC
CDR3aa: CASSLDAYEQYF

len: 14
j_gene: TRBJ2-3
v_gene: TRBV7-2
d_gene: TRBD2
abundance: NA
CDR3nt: TGTGCCAGCAGCCCCCAGGGAGGGACAGATACGCAGTATTTT
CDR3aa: CASSPQGGTDTQYF

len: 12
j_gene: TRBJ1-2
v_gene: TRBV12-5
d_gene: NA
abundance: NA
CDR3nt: TGTGCTAGTGGAGACAGCAGCTATGGCTACACCTTC
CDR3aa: CASGDSSYGYTF

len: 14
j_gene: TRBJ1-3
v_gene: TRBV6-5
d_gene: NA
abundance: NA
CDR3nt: TGTGCCAGCAGCCCAGGGACGTCTGGAAACACCATATATTTT
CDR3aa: CASSPGTSGNTIYF

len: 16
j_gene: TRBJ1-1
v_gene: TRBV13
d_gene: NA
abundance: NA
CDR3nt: TGTGCCAGCAGCTCGTACACCAGGGGCATGAACACTGAAGCTTTCTTT
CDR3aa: CASSSYTRGMNTEAFF

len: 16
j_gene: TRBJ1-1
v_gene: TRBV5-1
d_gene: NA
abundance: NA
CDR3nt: TGCGCCAGCAGCTTCGGACAGTCCGGCGTGAACACTGAAGCTTTCTTT
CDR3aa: CASSFGQSGVNTEAFF

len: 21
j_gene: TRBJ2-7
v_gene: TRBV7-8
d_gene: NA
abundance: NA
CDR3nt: TGTGCCAGCAGCGGTCGTGAGAAGGCGGGGGCCACCTTTTCTAGCTCCTACGAGCAGTACTTC
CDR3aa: CASSGREKAGATFSSSYEQYF

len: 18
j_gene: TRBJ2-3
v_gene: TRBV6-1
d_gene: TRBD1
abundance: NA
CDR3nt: TGTGCCAGCAGTGAATATTACAGGGGGGACGCAGTCACAGATACGCAGTATTTT
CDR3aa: CASSEYYRGDAVTDTQYF

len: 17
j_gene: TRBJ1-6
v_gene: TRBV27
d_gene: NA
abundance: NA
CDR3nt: TGTGCCAGCAGTTTATCGGAACGGCTCGATTATAATTCACCCCTCCACTTT
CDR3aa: CASSLSERLDYNSPLHF

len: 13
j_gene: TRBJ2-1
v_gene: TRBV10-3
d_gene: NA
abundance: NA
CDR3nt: TGTGCCATCATTCCGGACGGGTACAATGAGCAGTTCTTC
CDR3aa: CAIIPDGYNEQFF